This T cell receptor beta chain was sequenced during a study of long-term antiretroviral therapy in people with HIV (dated by TCRdb to the early 2020s). With regard to the full study: The earliest samples were collected roughly a decade before the 2015 WHO recommendation for immediate ART, at a time when ART was usually postponed until CD4 counts fell. A retrospective serial study tested whether changes in peripheral blood TRB repertoire composition and diversity were associated with ART initiation and durable HIV suppression. A total of 150 to 200 cryopreserved PBMC samples came from 25 to 35 adults with confirmed HIV infection and were collected serially over a mean of approximately six years (range 1-12). Among the approximately 32 participants with HIV, eleven were female. No cross-contamination during QIAcube processing turned up in test extractions that ran a monoclonal T-cell line alongside 25 to 35 polyclonal samples. The full study reports these points: Inferences about post-ART repertoire changes were limited because no data were available on ART adherence, viral resistance or therapy changes. At every time point, the repertoire was dominated by expanded TRB clones first identified before ART initiation, although this dominance fluctuated and, in many PLHIV, declined after ART. Limited PBMC availability meant only the TCR beta chain was sequenced, without alpha chain pairing. A significant increase in TRB diversity was found to be associated with ART initiation, although TRB diversity was observed to remain significantly below that of transplant donor controls even after long-term ART. Samples dated from the mid-2000s to the late 2010s, and the ART regimens used may be less effective than current ones. HIV repertoires had narrower CDR3 length ranges than controls, and the network structure suggested an antigen-experienced repertoire that shifted only slightly toward naive after ART. Because cell numbers in pre-ART samples were limited, unsorted PBMC were profiled instead of sorted CD4+ and CD8+ T cells.

The immunoSEQ hsTCRB v3.0 assay was used at survey level resolution to sequence the TRB variable region. TRB sequencing targeted a depth of about 40,000-50,000 T-cell genomes per sample. An Illumina MiSeq with a v3 150-cycle kit was used to sequence the pooled TRB libraries. The paper's processing steps were these. Analysis of repertoires was carried out in R inside a reproducible Nextflow workflow spanning QC, data transformation and analysis. LymphoSeq2, an R package for AIRR-Seq data exploration, was used to implement custom analyses. A handful of samples yielding fewer than 5000 total TRB sequences were excluded, leaving 188 analyzed HIV repertoires. Among the 190 or so HIV repertoires that were kept, some 61 were collected before ART initiation and some 130 were collected after ART initiation. Each repertoire was downsampled to 5000 TRB nucleotide sequences, and summary statistics were averaged across 100 downsampling iterations. The analysis kept only TRB sequences whose CDR3 regions were at least seven amino acids long. Diversity was assessed using a clonality score derived from Shannon entropy and using the Gini coefficient. In the repertoire networks, any two of the top 5000 CDR3 amino acid sequences were linked whenever the two sequences differed by an edit distance of one. GLIPH2 predicted antigen specificity groups and MHC restriction for TRB CDR3 amino acid sequences. To flag known CMV, EBV, HIV or tissue antigen associations, CDR3 amino acid sequences were matched against VDJdb and McPAS-TCR. Pre-ART, post-ART and control groups were compared with Wilcoxon signed-rank tests and Holm-Bonferroni correction. TCRdb's version of the immuneACCESS table is confined to in-frame rearrangements and falls short of the full clone set. An unresolved V gene accounts for under half of the shortfall where checked; the remainder is of unknown origin. For V, J and clone size, that table is used; D and trimming come from the DNA. The sample contains approximately 21,000 clones, 75% to 95% of them found a single time. Of the sample, 7.5% to 9.5% falls within the top ten clones.

To be included, a participant needed at least one PBMC sample from before ART initiation plus at least two post-ART samples. Every participant with HIV received treatment in the United States of America. Cryopreserved samples of about 0.95-11 million PBMC were thawed and washed before DNA extraction. At the time of the earliest PBMC sample, participants with HIV were aged between roughly 20 and 60 years. PBMC samples were contributed by each participant from 1-4 timepoints before ART initiation and 2-8 timepoints after ART initiation, with a median of 7 samples. For every participant, serial HIV viral load, CD4+ T-cell count, ART history and demographic data were obtained. Genomic DNA was extracted from unsorted PBMC with a Qiagen kit on a QIAcube, processed in batches of 12 samples. Comments on this clone: Its antigen is unknown. Base qualities are not recorded, but no much larger clone differs from it by a single base.

The sample in question was unsorted PBMCs, obtained approximately 4.4 years before starting antiretroviral therapy. The sequence came from a woman aged 25 to 45 with HIV.

The DNA is TGTGCCATCAGTGAAAGGGGGCAAGACGGCTACACCTTC. Its translation reads: CAISERGQDGYTF. The rearrangement joined TRBV10-3 to TRBJ1-2, with 7 bases in between that match TRBD1. From the germline V gene, CDR1 is ENHRY and CDR2 is SYGVKD. After removal of 3 bases from V and 8 bases from J, the junction retains 6 bases not matched to a gene. The CDR3 holds 13 amino acids from the cysteine to the phenylalanine. Just the 39-base CDR3 DNA is kept, in frame starting at base 1.